These T cell receptor beta chains were read from a single sample in a study of technical replicates of blood from a few donors. Profiling relied on immunoSEQ multiplex PCR, and the TCRdb table lists in-frame clones only, not all of them. The table records some 15,000 clones, 80% to 85% of them present only once. The sequenced sample was PBMCs. The origin of the receptors is a human donor in good health. Both conserved end residues are trimmed from each CDR3.

J | V | CDR3
TRBJ2-2 | TRBV6-1 | ASSGQGDTGELF
TRBJ1-1 | TRBV28 | ASSFPSGGGEAF
TRBJ2-5 | TRBV5-1 | ASSPREGGEQETQY
TRBJ2-7 | TRBV10-3 | AISGGDREIYEQY
TRBJ2-7 | TRBV7-2 | ASSLGGYSYEQY
TRBJ2-2 | TRBV25-1 | ASSEYSTGELF
TRBJ1-5 | TRBV19 | ASSIEWGPQPQH
TRBJ2-5 | TRBV10-2 | ASIQDKKQETQY
TRBJ1-1 | TRBV19 | ASSPLDSRDTEAF
TRBJ2-2 | TRBV9 | ASSVFVSGELF
TRBJ1-4 | TRBV27 | ASSPWQGENEKLF
TRBJ1-5 | TRBV27 | ASSFGQGNQPQH
TRBJ2-1 | TRBV7-9 | ASSQGLAGKNEQF
TRBJ2-2 | TRBV11-3 | ASSPDYYNTGELF
TRBJ1-2 | TRBV30 | AWSAGQLYGYT
TRBJ2-1 | TRBV5-8 | ASSNPPGLADNEQF
TRBJ2-7 | TRBV5-5 | ASSFLYEQY
TRBJ2-3 | TRBV5-6 | ASSNPPGTDTQY
TRBJ2-5 | TRBV2 | ASSEGWERETQY
TRBJ2-3 | TRBV10-3 | AISPSVGLAGENTDTQY
TRBJ1-5 | TRBV5-6 | ASMPSWAGVNQPQH
TRBJ1-2 | TRBV6-5 | ASTQGADGYT
TRBJ1-5 | TRBV30 | AWKRGGSVNQPQH
TRBJ1-1 | TRBV5-1 | ASSFGSNTEAF
TRBJ1-2 | TRBV10-3 | AISEKGQSFYGYT
TRBJ1-2 | TRBV6-1 | ASSERTGVNYGYT
NA | TRBV30 | AWSANSYEQY
TRBJ1-2 | TRBV6-5 | ASSYSGGYGYT
TRBJ2-3 | TRBV6-4 | ASSDNSGLAGEVDTQY
TRBJ2-6 | TRBV15 | ATSRERDSGANVLT
TRBJ2-5 | TRBV7-9 | ASSLRQGVRETQY
TRBJ1-3 | TRBV10-3 | AISESLGTGTGNTIY
TRBJ2-3 | TRBV2 | ARAGGGVTDTQY
TRBJ2-5 | TRBV11-2 | ASSLDWSAQETQY
TRBJ1-1 | TRBV19 | ASSTRPRQVTVTEAF
TRBJ1-2 | TRBV6-1 | ASSDQGLAYGYT
TRBJ1-2 | TRBV5-1 | ASSLGGTGDVLYGYT
TRBJ1-4 | TRBV25-1 | ASSLGQGAIGGNEKLF
TRBJ2-4 | TRBV27 | ASSSNAANIQY
TRBJ1-2 | TRBV19 | ASKEPGGGYGYT
TRBJ2-3 | TRBV6-4 | ASSSGSTDTQY
TRBJ2-2 | TRBV27 | ASSGWRGRSGELF
TRBJ1-1 | TRBV5-1 | ASSLSGGTEAF
TRBJ2-7 | TRBV6-5 | ASSYSPRGAYEQY
TRBJ2-1 | TRBV5-4 | ASSFNNEQF
TRBJ2-1 | TRBV5-1 | ASSLAGRTTYNEQF
TRBJ1-1 | TRBV9 | ASSVEPKNTEAF
TRBJ1-5 | TRBV29-1 | SVQDRGNDQPQH
TRBJ2-5 | TRBV5-6 | ASSLGQGAWTQY
TRBJ1-1 | TRBV9 | ASSGPGQGAMEAF
TRBJ2-2 | TRBV5-1 | ASSSAATGELF
TRBJ2-7 | TRBV29-1 | SAWGQGLYEQY
TRBJ1-2 | TRBV19 | ASSRHSTGFWGYT
TRBJ2-1 | TRBV10-3 | AIRGQGGNEQF
TRBJ2-5 | TRBV1 | TSSQDPDYPTGETQY
TRBJ2-7 | TRBV18 | ASSPVERAPYEQY